This TCR beta chain was documented in a study of blood T cell repertoires in COVID-19. The wider study: Donors in the United States, Italy and Spain gave samples during acute or convalescent COVID-19. T cells, B-cell-depleted T cells, or PBMCs supplied cDNA or gDNA.

CDR1 and CDR2 (germline): SGHVS, FQNEAQ. The CDR3 totals 15 residues. With V trimmed by 1 base and J by 7 bases, 8 bases remained unmatched. Authors' methods: Reference gene primer amplification gave estimated nucleated cell counts. The assay was immunoSEQ multiplex PCR, and TCRdb's table has in-frame clones only and misses some. The V and J calls and clone size come from that table; D and trimming were worked out from the DNA. Of fewer than 300,000 clones detected, 88% appear once; the ten largest clones hold roughly 0.8%. This clonotype was obtained from a woman in her twenties or thirties with acute or convalescent COVID-19. V is TRBV7-8 and J is TRBJ2-7, with 9 bases that match TRBD2. Sequencing input: peripheral blood. Written as DNA, the CDR3 is TGTGCCAGCAGCTTAGTGGGACTAGCTCCAGGTGAGCAGTACTTC. Encoded protein: CASSLVGLAPGEQYF.